This T cell receptor (beta chain) is from a study of spatial heterogeneity in lung cancer. The table lists this clonotype with many counts. Germline-derived CDR1 and CDR2 are SGHRS and YFSETQ. The CDR3 is 14 residues long. Trimming cost V 4 bases and J 7 bases, with 14 bases left between them. TCRdb reanalysed the 5' RACE reads using MiXCR and keeps one entry per CDR3 protein. The repertoire holds some 110,000 distinct CDR3 sequences, with 9% to 15% as singletons. Described time point: blood at routine non-recurrence follow-up after resection. Unsorted samples of tumor, nontumor lung or frozen PBMC had their whole RNA sequenced.

V gene TRBV5-1 combines with J gene TRBJ2-2, with a tentative D call TRBD2 (6 bases). The sequence was collected from a male donor with early-stage non-small cell lung cancer. The sequenced sample was PBMCs, obtained at follow-up. CDR3 in amino acids: CASSESGPLGELFF. The CDR3 DNA reads as TGCGCCAGCAGCGAGAGCGGGCCGCTCGGGGAGCTGTTTTTT.